This T cell receptor (beta chain) was identified during a study of T cells in Graves' hyperthyroidism and ophthalmopathy. Study-wide background: Specimen type is peripheral blood, collected at initial diagnosis prior to any treatment. Study-wide results and limits: Patients with ophthalmopathy were separated from those with stable hyperthyroidism by a 13 V-J model.

This clonotype was counted once. Antigen: not known. A much larger clone is a single base away; this may be a read error. The CDR3 extends over 14 amino acids. Germline lookup yields CDR1 LNHNV and CDR2 YYDKDF (reference sequence). Researchers amplified the TCR beta CDR3 regions from RNA transcripts. Carried out on the TCR CDR3, a first-round RT-PCR used the HTBI primer set. TCRdb re-analysed the multiplex PCR reads in MiXCR, keeping a single row per CDR3 protein. The sample records approximately 380,000 distinct CDR3 sequences, roughly 19% being singletons. The definition of stable Graves' hyperthyroidism was no ophthalmopathy progression within 18 months. Researchers barred patients who had uncontrolled infection, other autoimmune disease, pregnancy or lactation.

V and J are TRBV15 and TRBJ1-2; D unclear. The TCR was taken from a woman aged 18-30 years with Graves' hyperthyroidism. Sequenced sample: blood. CDR3 in DNA: TGTGCCACCAGCAGAGACCAGACGGAGGATGGCTTCACCTTC. Amino acids: CATSRDQTEDGFTF.